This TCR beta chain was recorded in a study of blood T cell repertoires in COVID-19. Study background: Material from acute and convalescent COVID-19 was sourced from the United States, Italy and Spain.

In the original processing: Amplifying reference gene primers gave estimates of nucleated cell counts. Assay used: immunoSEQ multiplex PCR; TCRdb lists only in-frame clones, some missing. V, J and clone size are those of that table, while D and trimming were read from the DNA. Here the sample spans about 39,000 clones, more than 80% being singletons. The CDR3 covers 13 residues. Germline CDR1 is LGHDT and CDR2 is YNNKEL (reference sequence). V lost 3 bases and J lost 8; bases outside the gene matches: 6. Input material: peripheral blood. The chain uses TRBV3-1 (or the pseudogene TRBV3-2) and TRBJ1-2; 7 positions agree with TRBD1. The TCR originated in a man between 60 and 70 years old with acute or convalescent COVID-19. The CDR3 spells CASSHRDRVGYTF. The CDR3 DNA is TGTGCCAGCAGCCATAGAGACAGGGTAGGCTACACCTTC.